Each of the 17 T cell receptor beta chains below was sequenced from the same sample in a study of blood T cell repertoires in COVID-19. Libraries were prepared by immunoSEQ multiplex PCR; TCRdb keeps only in-frame clonotypes and omits some of them. The repertoire holds roughly 200,000 clones, approximately 88% seen once, with around 7% in the top ten. The sequencing input was peripheral blood. These receptors all come from a man aged 40-55 years with acute or convalescent COVID-19.

This chain joins TRBV4-2 and TRBJ1-5, with D unclear. V dropped 1 base and J dropped 2 bases, with 3 bases sitting between them. CDR1 is LGHNA and CDR2 is YNFKEQ in the germline V gene. The CDR3 covers 13 residues. CDR3 sequence: CASSQAGNQPQHF. In DNA form, the CDR3 reads TGTGCCAGCAGCCAAGCTGGCAATCAGCCCCAGCATTTT.

The V gene is TRBV28, the J gene TRBJ1-2; 7 bases are shared with TRBD1. Germline-derived CDR1 and CDR2 are MDHEN and SYDVKM. The ends lost 4 bases at V and 4 bases at J; junction bases unmatched: 9. The CDR3 spans 15 residues. CDR3 coding DNA: TGTGCCAGCAGTTCCCCGGGACAGAGTCTCTATGGCTACACCTTC. Its protein product is CASSSPGQSLYGYTF.

This clone was observed a single time. The chain links TRBV7-9 to TRBJ2-4; 7 positions match TRBD1. J lost 8 bases, V lost 1 base, and 11 bases had no gene match. CDR3 length equals 16 residues. CDR1 is SEHNR, CDR2 FQNEAQ, per germline (reference sequence). The CDR3 DNA sequence: TGTGCCAGCAGCTTAGAGAGGACAGGAGGATGGGACATTCAGTACTTC. It yields the protein CASSLERTGGWDIQYF.

V gene TRBV20-1 combines with J gene TRBJ2-5; 11 bases agree with TRBD2. The junction had 5 bases not matched to a gene; V was cut back by 3 bases and J by 5 bases. Germline V CDR1 and CDR2: DFQATT, SNEGSKA (reference sequence). The CDR3 is 14 residues long. CDR3 in amino acids: CSASTTSGVETQYF. For the CDR3, the DNA is TGCAGTGCTAGTACGACTAGCGGGGTCGAGACCCAGTACTTC.

This clone was found a few times. The chain combines TRBV5-4 with TRBJ1-4; D not resolved. CDR1 is SGHNT, CDR2 YYREEE, per germline (reference sequence). The CDR3 has 14 amino acids. V lost 1 base and J lost 1, with 5 bases in between. The CDR3 here is CASSLRGTNEKLFF. The CDR3 region has the DNA TGTGCCAGCAGCTTGCGGGGAACTAATGAAAAACTGTTTTTT.

V is TRBV27 and J is TRBJ1-2; tentatively, D is TRBD1 (5 bases). The CDR3 has 15 residues. Germline CDR1 is MNHEY and CDR2 is SMNVEV (reference sequence). The V gene lost 5 bases and the J gene lost 8 bases, with 21 bases spanning the gap. CDR3 DNA: TGTGCCAGCAGTCTCTCGGACGGGCAGGGAAACGGCTACACCTTC. It translates to CASSLSDGQGNGYTF.

The rearrangement links TRBV5-4 to TRBJ2-3, with D perhaps TRBD2 (6 bases). This CDR3 has 15 residues. CDR1 SGHNT and CDR2 YYREEE come from the germline V gene (reference sequence). The V gene lost 2 bases and the J gene lost 4 bases, with 14 bases spanning the gap. CDR3 sequence: CASSFGLRGSDTQYF. In DNA, the CDR3 is TGTGCCAGCAGCTTCGGATTACGGGGGTCAGATACGCAGTATTTT.

CDR3 sequence (DNA): TGCGCCAGCAGCTTCCAGGGACTGGCTGGCGATGAGCAGTTCTTC. Encoded protein: CASSFQGLAGDEQFF. V and J are TRBV5-1 and TRBJ2-1, with D perhaps matching TRBD2 (6 bases). This CDR3 contains 15 residues. The V end lost 2 bases, the J end lost 8 bases, and 17 bases lay between the germline ends. Germline V gene lookup returns CDR1 SGHRS and CDR2 YFSETQ.

This chain connects TRBV6-5 to TRBJ2-4; 10 bases line up with TRBD1. V shed 5 bases, J shed 8 bases, and the junction held 9 bases outside the gene matches. CDR1 and CDR2 (germline): MNHEY, SVGAGI. The CDR3 covers 15 residues. This chain's CDR3 is CASSRDPGTGDIQYF. The CDR3 coding sequence is TGTGCCAGCAGTAGAGACCCCGGGACAGGGGACATTCAGTACTTC.

V usage is TRBV10-3 and J usage is TRBJ2-5; tentative D call: TRBD1 (5 bases). Trimming left V 7 bases short and J 5 bases short, with 8 bases between. This CDR3 has 11 amino acids. Per germline, CDR1 ENHRY and CDR2 SYGVKD. This CDR3 is CAINSGETQYF. The CDR3 DNA is TGTGCCATCAACTCAGGGGAGACCCAGTACTTC.

The chain recombines TRBV27 with TRBJ2-1; D not resolved. Germline loops: CDR1 MNHEY, CDR2 SMNVEV (reference sequence). V dropped 5 bases and J dropped 3 bases, with 11 bases sitting between them. CDR3 length: 14 residues. The CDR3 DNA sequence: TGTGCCAGCAGTCCACCTTCCGGCTACAATGAGCAGTTCTTC. Amino acids: CASSPPSGYNEQFF.

This chain uses TRBV13 with TRBJ2-1, with 8 bases fitting TRBD2. The CDR3 is 15 amino acids. V was pared by 5 bases and J by 6 bases, with 9 bases of the junction left unmatched. Looked up from germline, CDR1 is PRHDT and CDR2 is FYEKMQ (reference sequence). CDR3 coding DNA: TGTGCCAGCAGCAACTCCCGGGGGGGCAGCAATGAGCAGTTCTTC. Translating gives CASSNSRGGSNEQFF.

This chain uses TRBV7-9 with TRBJ1-2; no clear D gene. In germline, CDR1 is SEHNR, CDR2 FQNEAQ (reference sequence). V lost 3 bases and J lost 6, with 11 bases in between. The length of the CDR3 is 13 residues. Written as DNA, the CDR3 is TGTGCCAGCAGCTTTAGTTTTGAAGATGGCTACACCTTC. It encodes CASSFSFEDGYTF.

V usage is TRBV21-1 and J usage is TRBJ1-2. TRBV21-1 represents a pseudogene. The CDR3 consists of 15 residues. CDR3 nucleotides: TGTGCCAGCAGCAAGACTGGGCGAGAGCCCGGGACTATCTCGTTC. Protein sequence: CASSKTGREPGTISF.

This chain joins TRBV7-9 and TRBJ1-1, with D tentatively TRBD1 (6 bases). The CDR3 is 13 residues long. V was shortened by 5 bases and J by 4 bases, with 11 bases between the two germline ends. The germline CDR1 and CDR2 sequences are SEHNR and FQNEAQ (reference sequence). As DNA, the CDR3 is TGTGCCAGCAGCCTTAGGGGGGGCACTGAAGCTTTCTTT. It translates to CASSLRGGTEAFF.

The chain uses TRBV5-1 and TRBJ1-2; possibly TRBD1 for D (5 bases). CDR1 and CDR2 (germline): SGHRS, YFSETQ. CDR3 length: 17 amino acids. V lost 2 bases, J lost 4 bases, and 21 bases lay in between. CDR3 nucleotides: TGCGCCAGCAGCTTCCGACAGACTAGGGATACCCCCTATGGCTACACCTTC. Translation gives CASSFRQTRDTPYGYTF.

The J gene is TRBJ1-2, the V gene TRBV5-5, with 9 nucleotides matching TRBD1. The ends lost 4 bases at V and 3 bases at J; junction bases unmatched: 4. Germline assignment: CDR1 SGHKS and CDR2 YYEKEE (reference sequence). This CDR3 is built from 14 residues. The CDR3 loop reads CASSLDRGHYGYTF. In DNA form, the CDR3 reads TGTGCCAGCAGCCTGGACAGGGGTCACTATGGCTACACCTTC.